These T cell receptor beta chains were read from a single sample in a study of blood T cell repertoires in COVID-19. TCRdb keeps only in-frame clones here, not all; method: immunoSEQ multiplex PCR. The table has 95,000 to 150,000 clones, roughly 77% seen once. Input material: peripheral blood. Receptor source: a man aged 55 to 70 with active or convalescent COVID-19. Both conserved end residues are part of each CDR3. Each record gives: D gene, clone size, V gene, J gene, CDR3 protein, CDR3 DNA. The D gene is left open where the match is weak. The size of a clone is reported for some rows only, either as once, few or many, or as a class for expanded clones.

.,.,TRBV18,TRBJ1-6,CASSEDRNSPLHF,TGTGCCAGCTCTGAGGACAGAAATTCACCCCTCCACTTT
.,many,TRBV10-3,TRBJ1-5,CATVQGLSNQPQHF,TGTGCCACCGTTCAGGGGCTTAGCAATCAGCCCCAGCATTTT
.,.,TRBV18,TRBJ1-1,CASSPVQGWEGWMTEAFF,TGTGCCAGCTCACCCGTCCAGGGATGGGAGGGGTGGATGACTGAAGCTTTCTTT
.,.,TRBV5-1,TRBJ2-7,CASSGGLSRSYEQYF,TGCGCCAGCAGCGGGGGACTCTCACGCTCCTACGAGCAGTACTTC
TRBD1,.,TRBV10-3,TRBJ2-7,CAISEQGASLDEQYF,TGTGCCATCAGTGAGCAGGGGGCCTCGCTAGACGAGCAGTACTTC
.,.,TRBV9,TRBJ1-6,CASSVDTYNSPLHF,TGTGCCAGCAGCGTAGATACCTATAATTCACCCCTCCACTTT
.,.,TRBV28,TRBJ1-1,CASSLAGRVNTEAFF,TGTGCCAGCAGTTTAGCCGGCAGGGTGAACACTGAAGCTTTCTTT
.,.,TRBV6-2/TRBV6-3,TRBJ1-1,CASSYGGTEAFF,TGTGCCAGCAGTTATGGCGGCACTGAAGCTTTCTTT
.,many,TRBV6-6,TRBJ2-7,CASRPGVSYEQYF,TGTGCCAGCAGGCCAGGGGTATCCTACGAGCAGTACTTC
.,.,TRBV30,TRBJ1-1,CAWTPDSYTEAFF,TGTGCCTGGACCCCGGACTCCTACACTGAAGCTTTCTTT
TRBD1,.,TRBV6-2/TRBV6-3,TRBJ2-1,CASSSMTGAGSYNEQFF,TGTGCCAGCAGTTCAATGACAGGGGCGGGCTCCTACAATGAGCAGTTCTTC
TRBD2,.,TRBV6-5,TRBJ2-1,CASAPGGSRDEQFF,TGTGCCAGCGCCCCGGGGGGGTCGAGGGATGAGCAGTTCTTC
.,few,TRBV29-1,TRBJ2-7,CSVEAWAGTYEQYF,TGCAGCGTTGAAGCGTGGGCAGGAACCTACGAGCAGTACTTC
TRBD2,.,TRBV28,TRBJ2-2,CASSLIFRAGAGGELFF,TGTGCCAGCAGTTTAATTTTTCGGGCGGGAGCTGGCGGGGAGCTGTTTTTT
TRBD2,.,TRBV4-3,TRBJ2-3,CASSQGLAGADTQYF,TGCGCCAGCAGCCAAGGACTAGCGGGAGCAGATACGCAGTATTTT
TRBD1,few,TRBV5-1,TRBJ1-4,CASSSWTGEKLFF,TGCGCCAGCAGCTCCTGGACAGGAGAAAAACTGTTTTTT
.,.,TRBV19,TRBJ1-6,CASSIISGADSPLHF,TGTGCCAGTAGTATAATCTCAGGGGCGGATTCACCCCTCCACTTT